One sample yielded the 15 T cell receptor beta chains listed below, sequenced in a study of blood T cells in healthy people across ages. The authors ran a second PCR of 7 to 11 cycles using a sample-barcoded 5' primer and a J-beta primer mix. MiXCR, run by TCRdb on the 5' RACE reads, gives a single entry per CDR3 protein. The sample carries 1.5 million to 2 million distinct CDR3 sequences, roughly 43% recorded once. Sample: blood. Receptor source: a human donor in good health.

CDR3 protein: CASSTVDTQYF. DNA of the CDR3: TGTGCCAGCAGCACGGTAGATACGCAGTATTTT. The J gene is TRBJ2-3, the V gene TRBV2, with unresolved D. Germline V CDR1 and CDR2: SNHLY, FYNNEI. Trimming left V 6 bases short and J 5 bases short, with 6 bases between. The CDR3 runs 11 residues.

The J gene is TRBJ2-3, the V gene TRBV12-3 or TRBV12-4; TRBD1 matches at 8 bases. The CDR3 has 15 residues. V trimming: 5 bases; J trimming: 4 bases; junction bases outside the gene matches: 8. The CDR3 nucleotides read TGTGCCAGCAGTCCGGACAGGGTTCTGCCAGATACGCAGTATTTT. This encodes CASSPDRVLPDTQYF.

The CDR3 DNA reads TGTGCCAGCAGTTCCCCTCCGGGGCACCGGATTGGCGAGCAGTACTTC. It codes for CASSSPPGHRIGEQYF. The chain links TRBV7-2 to TRBJ2-7; the D gene could be TRBD1 or TRBD2 (5 bases each). Germline loops: CDR1 SGHTA, CDR2 FQGNSA. The CDR3 length is 16 residues. Trimming removed 6 bases at V and 6 bases at J, with 24 bases between.

This chain links TRBV6-1 with TRBJ1-5; a possible D gene is TRBD1 (5 bases). Germline CDR1 is MNHNS and CDR2 is SASEGT. CDR3 length equals 16 residues. V gave up 3 bases and J gave up 1 base, with 13 bases separating them. The DNA of the CDR3 is TGTGCCAGCAGTGACGCCTTAAGGGGCAGCAATCAGCCCCAGCATTTT. Protein: CASSDALRGSNQPQHF.

The chain couples TRBV3-1 to TRBJ2-5, with TRBD2 matching over 8 bases. V trimming: 6 bases; J trimming: 2 bases; junction bases outside the gene matches: 5. The germline gives CDR1 LGHDT, CDR2 YNNKEL (reference sequence). CDR3 length: 14 amino acids. Here the CDR3 DNA reads TGTGCCAGCAGATTAGTAGCGGGGCAAGAGACCCAGTACTTC. Amino acids: CASRLVAGQETQYF.

This clonotype has more than one count but fewer than ten. The J gene is TRBJ1-2, the V gene TRBV24-1; possibly TRBD1 for D (6 bases). CDR1 is KGHDR and CDR2 is SFDVKD in the germline V gene. CDR3 length equals 15 residues. Trimming pared 4 bases from V and 5 bases from J, leaving 16 bases between. For the CDR3, the DNA is TGTGCCACCAGTGACTCCGGGACACCTCATTATGGCTACACCTTC. It codes for CATSDSGTPHYGYTF.

The J gene is TRBJ1-2, the V gene TRBV6-6; D uncertain. This CDR3 contains 14 residues. Trimming left V 0 bases short and J 8 bases short, with 13 bases between. The germline V gene encodes CDR1 MNHNY and CDR2 SVGAGI (reference sequence). The CDR3 loop reads CASSYSPEPTGYTF. CDR3 nucleotides: TGTGCCAGCAGTTACTCGCCAGAGCCGACGGGCTACACCTTC.

A note on this clonotype: At one end, the junction sequence differs from germline, possibly due to a read error. The V gene is TRBV3-1, the J gene TRBJ2-1; D is ambiguous. CDR1 LGHDT and CDR2 YNNKEL come from the germline V gene (reference sequence). This CDR3 contains 15 residues. The CDR3 region is CVSSQESAVWNEQFF. In DNA, the CDR3 is TGTGTCAGCAGCCAAGAGAGCGCCGTCTGGAATGAGCAGTTCTTC.

This clonotype was recorded a few times. The chain links TRBV5-1 to TRBJ2-1, with TRBD1 matching over 10 bases. CDR1 is SGHRS, CDR2 YFSETQ, per germline. J gave up 6 bases and V 3 bases, and 6 bases lay outside the gene matches. This CDR3 is 15 amino acids long. DNA of the CDR3: TGCGCCAGCAGCTCGTGGGGACAGGGGAGCAATGAGCAGTTCTTC. Translated, it gives CASSSWGQGSNEQFF.

A few counts support this clonotype. CDR3 loop: CASSPRWGQGTEAFF. The CDR3 DNA reads TGTGCCAGCAGTCCAAGATGGGGACAGGGCACTGAAGCTTTCTTT. The V and J genes are TRBV7-2 and TRBJ1-1; TRBD1 matches at 9 bases. Unmatched junction bases numbered 9, after V lost 6 bases and J lost 4 bases. Germline loops: CDR1 SGHTA, CDR2 FQGNSA. CDR3 length: 15 amino acids.

This clonotype turned up a few times. V gene TRBV7-2 combines with J gene TRBJ1-5, with a possible D match to TRBD1 (5 bases). CDR3 size: 16 residues. Per the germline V gene, CDR1 is SGHTA and CDR2 is FQGNSA. The V and J ends lost 1 base and 0 bases respectively, with 10 bases between them. The CDR3: CASSLVGGNSNQPQHF. CDR3 sequence (DNA): TGTGCCAGCAGCTTAGTCGGGGGGAATAGCAATCAGCCCCAGCATTTT.

The V call is TRBV4-2, the J call TRBJ2-1; TRBD2 agrees at 9 bases. The CDR3 consists of 18 residues. Per the germline V gene, CDR1 is LGHNA and CDR2 is YNFKEQ. The junction had 12 bases not matched to a gene; V was cut back by 5 bases and J by 1 base. CDR3 nucleotides: TGTGCCAGCAGCTATGGGACTAGCAGGGGGGCATCCTACAATGAGCAGTTCTTC. Translated: CASSYGTSRGASYNEQFF.

This clonotype came up a few times. The rearrangement uses TRBV12-3 or TRBV12-4 and TRBJ2-3; D gene uncertain. Trimming left V 4 bases short and J 5 bases short, with 13 bases between. This CDR3 comprises 14 residues. CDR3 nucleotides: TGTGCCAGCAGTTCTCCCATAGGGCTAGATACGCAGTATTTT. This translates into CASSSPIGLDTQYF.

This rearrangement joins TRBV6-2 or TRBV6-3 to TRBJ2-1; TRBD1 matches 7 bases. The DNA end lines up better with TRBJ2-7; the J call may be wrong. CDR1 and CDR2 (germline): MNHEY, SVGEGT. The CDR3 has 15 residues. The CDR3 reads CASNPQGVPYNEQYF. CDR3 DNA sequence: TGTGCCAGCAATCCCCAGGGGGTCCCCTACAATGAGCAGTACTTC.

This clonotype occurred a few times. This chain connects TRBV7-9 to TRBJ1-1; weak D call: TRBD1 (5 bases). Looked up from germline, CDR1 is SEHNR and CDR2 is FQNEAQ (reference sequence). Trimming cost V 4 bases and J 4 bases, with 16 bases left between them. The CDR3 extends over 15 amino acids. CDR3 coding DNA: TGTGCCAGCAGCTATGGACCTGTCCAGGGCACTGAAGCTTTCTTT. Encoded protein: CASSYGPVQGTEAFF.